The 22 T cell receptor beta chains below come from one sample, sequenced in a study of early T cells in non-severe SARS-CoV-2 infection. Via MiXCR, TCRdb re-called the 5' RACE reads, giving one row per CDR3 protein. The top ten hold about 3.9% of the sample, which has roughly 53,000 distinct CDR3 sequences, 8.5% to 10% seen once. Here the sequenced sample was whole blood, taken at baseline. Receptors originate from an adult who was a healthcare worker with PCR-confirmed SARS-CoV-2 infection or an uninfected control (not recorded which).

Written as DNA, the CDR3 is TGTGCCAGCAGCGTAGCTAGCGGGACTAAAGATACGCAGTATTTT. Translation: CASSVASGTKDTQYF. The chain has TRBV9 and TRBJ2-3; 9 nucleotides line up with TRBD2. The CDR3 extends over 15 amino acids. J lost 5 bases, V lost 0 bases, and 4 bases had no gene match. Germline V lookup: CDR1 SGDLS, CDR2 YYNGEE.

This clonotype was recorded many times. The gene calls are TRBV24-1 and TRBJ2-1; TRBD1 is a possible D gene (5 bases). V was clipped by 9 bases and J by 4 bases, with 21 bases between them. CDR1 is KGHDR and CDR2 is SFDVKD in the germline V gene. The CDR3 sequence is 16 residues long. CDR3 sequence reads: CATGAGSVSWYNEQFF. DNA of the CDR3: TGTGCCACCGGGGCAGGTTCCGTAAGTTGGTACAATGAGCAGTTCTTC.

The V and J genes are TRBV12-3 or TRBV12-4 and TRBJ2-5, with D tentatively TRBD2 (6 bases). The ends were cut back, 3 bases at V and 0 bases at J, with 11 bases in the middle. The CDR3 covers 15 residues. The CDR3 loop reads CASSLGRGYQETQYF. As DNA, the CDR3 is TGTGCCAGCAGTTTGGGACGGGGGTACCAAGAGACCCAGTACTTC.

This clonotype was seen only a few times. The chain employs TRBV7-9 and TRBJ2-3, with D perhaps matching TRBD1 or TRBD2 (5 bases each). V gave up 5 bases and J gave up 7 bases, with 13 bases separating them. CDR1 is SEHNR, CDR2 FQNEAQ, per germline (reference sequence). The CDR3 is 13 amino acids. CDR3 DNA: TGTGCCAGCAGCAAGGGGACGGCCAATACGCAGTATTTT. It is translated as CASSKGTANTQYF.

This clonotype was seen at least ten times. V is TRBV5-1 and J is TRBJ2-3; 14 bases agree with TRBD2. The CDR3 covers 18 residues. V shed 0 bases, J shed 7 bases, and the junction held 10 bases outside the gene matches. CDR1 SGHRS and CDR2 YFSETQ come from the germline V gene. Written as DNA, the CDR3 is TGCGCCAGCAGCTTGGCCGGGACTAGCGGGGGTTCCGGGAATACGCAGTATTTT. It specifies CASSLAGTSGGSGNTQYF.

This clonotype was observed many times. The CDR3 reads CASSQGQGNTYEQYF. The CDR3 DNA reads as TGTGCCAGCAGCCAAGGGCAGGGAAATACCTACGAGCAGTACTTC. The genes are TRBV3-1 and TRBJ2-7; possibly TRBD1 for D (5 bases). The CDR3 contains 15 residues. CDR1 is LGHDT and CDR2 is YNNKEL in the germline V gene (reference sequence). Trimming took off 1 base at V and 2 bases at J, with 12 bases between the two ends.

This clonotype showed up just once. The chain joins TRBV11-2 to TRBJ2-7; 8 bases fit TRBD2. Germline V gene data show CDR1 as SGHAT and CDR2 as FQNNGV. CDR3 length equals 15 residues. Trimming cost V 0 bases and J 2 bases; bases outside gene matches: 3. The CDR3 DNA reads as TGTGCCAGCAGCTTAGATGGAGCGGGAGCCTACGAGCAGTACTTC. Encoded protein: CASSLDGAGAYEQYF.

This clonotype was seen many times. The V call is TRBV18, the J call TRBJ2-5; D may be TRBD1 (6 bases). V gave up 3 bases and J gave up 2 bases, with 13 bases separating them. Germline CDR1 KGHSH, CDR2 LQKENI. The length of the CDR3 is 15 residues. The CDR3 coding sequence is TGTGCCAGCTCACCGGGAACAGGGCGTCAAGAGACCCAGTACTTC. This translates into CASSPGTGRQETQYF.

This clonotype was counted many times. The gene calls are TRBV2 and TRBJ2-2; 8 bases line up with TRBD1. With V trimmed by 8 bases and J by 2 bases, 13 bases remained unmatched. CDR3 length equals 17 residues. Per germline, CDR1 SNHLY and CDR2 FYNNEI. CDR3 residues: CASSHSRQGPNTGELFF. In DNA, the CDR3 is TGTGCCAGCTCACACAGCCGACAGGGGCCCAACACCGGGGAGCTGTTTTTT.

V is TRBV7-9 and J is TRBJ2-5; 8 positions agree with TRBD1. The CDR3 covers 14 residues. V shed 5 bases, J shed 4 bases, and the junction held 6 bases outside the gene matches. Per germline, CDR1 SEHNR and CDR2 FQNEAQ (reference sequence). The CDR3 region is CASSPGTGVETQYF. The CDR3 DNA follows: TGTGCCAGCAGCCCCGGGACAGGAGTAGAGACCCAGTACTTC. Combining the CDR3 with reference TRBV7-9 and TRBJ2-5 gives the whole variable domain DTGVSQNPRHKITKRGQNVTFRCDPISEHNRLYWYRQTLGQGPEFLTYFQNEAQLEKSRLLSDRFSAERPKGSFSTLEIQRTEQGDSAMYLCASSPGTGVETQYFGPGTRLLVL.

This clonotype was observed a few times. This rearrangement joins TRBV19 to TRBJ1-6; tentatively, D is TRBD1 (5 bases). Germline V gene sequence: CDR1 LNHDA, CDR2 SQIVND (reference sequence). The V and J ends lost 7 bases and 11 bases respectively, with 12 bases between them. The CDR3 has 12 amino acids. The CDR3 is CASNPGYAPLHF. Written as DNA, the CDR3 is TGTGCCAGTAATCCAGGGTATGCACCCCTCCACTTT.

This chain links TRBV5-1 with TRBJ2-7, with 7 bases fitting TRBD1. Germline V gene lookup returns CDR1 SGHRS and CDR2 YFSETQ. V shed 1 base and J 3 bases; nucleotides not matched to a gene: 7. The CDR3 totals 15 residues. The CDR3 DNA is TGCGCCAGCAGCTTGTCCGGGACAGCCTACTACGAGCAGTACTTC. This codes for CASSLSGTAYYEQYF. The full variable domain, its missing parts supplied by reference TRBV5-1 and TRBJ2-7, is KAGVTQTPRYLIKTRGQQVTLSCSPISGHRSVSWYQQTPGQGLQFLFEYFSETQRNKGNFPGRFSGRQFSNSRSEMNVSTLELGDSALYLCASSLSGTAYYEQYFGPGTRLTVT.

V usage is TRBV12-3 or TRBV12-4 and J usage is TRBJ2-2; the D is unclear. The CDR3 is 13 residues long. V was clipped by 6 bases and J by 6 bases, with 11 bases between them. In nucleotides, the CDR3 is TGTGCCAGCAGCCCCGCAGAGGCCGGGGAGCTGTTTTTT. It is translated as CASSPAEAGELFF.

There are many counts of this clonotype. The rearrangement joins TRBV6-2 or TRBV6-3 to TRBJ2-3; D uncertain. CDR1 and CDR2 from the germline V gene are MNHEY and SVGEGT. The CDR3 loop spans 13 amino acids. V was pared by 7 bases and J by 1 base, with 9 bases between. CDR3 loop: CASTLSGTDTQYF. Written as DNA, the CDR3 is TGTGCCAGCACCCTGTCCGGCACAGATACGCAGTATTTT.

This chain joins TRBV20-1 and TRBJ2-3; D might be TRBD1 (5 bases). CDR1 is DFQATT and CDR2 is SNEGSKA in the germline V gene (reference sequence). Between the trimmed V and J ends, which lost 6 bases and 1 base, there was a span of 14 bases. This CDR3 is built from 14 residues. The CDR3 spells CSAPQQVGTDTQYF. CDR3 bases: TGCAGTGCCCCCCAACAGGTTGGCACAGATACGCAGTATTTT.

This clonotype was observed a few times. V is TRBV29-1 and J is TRBJ1-4; TRBD1 agrees at 9 bases. V shed 6 bases, J shed 8 bases, and the junction held 7 bases outside the gene matches. The CDR3 totals 13 residues. Germline V gene lookup returns CDR1 SQVTM and CDR2 ANQGSEA. CDR3 residues: CSVRGTGLEKLFF. The CDR3 region has the DNA TGCAGCGTAAGGGGGACAGGGCTGGAAAAACTGTTTTTT.

The chain carries TRBV11-2 and TRBJ2-2, with D uncertain. Germline assignment: CDR1 SGHAT and CDR2 FQNNGV. Trimming left V 0 bases short and J 3 bases short, with 5 bases between. This CDR3 has 14 residues. CDR3 sequence reads: CASSLERHTGELFF. CDR3 nucleotides: TGTGCCAGCAGCTTAGAAAGGCACACCGGGGAGCTGTTTTTT.

This clonotype was counted between two and nine times. One end of the junction is discordant with germline, which a read error may explain. CDR3 sequence reads: CASSLVRLPRENSSLHF. The DNA of the CDR3 is TGTGCCAGCAGCTTGGTTCGGCTTCCAAGGGAAAATTCATCCCTCCACTTT. The chain is built from TRBV5-6 and TRBJ1-6; D not resolved. CDR3 length equals 17 residues. The germline V gene has CDR1 SGHDT and CDR2 YYEEEE.

This rearrangement joins TRBV19 to TRBJ1-5, with D hard to call. The CDR3 has 15 amino acids. Looked up from germline, CDR1 is LNHDA and CDR2 is SQIVND (reference sequence). V lost 6 bases and J 0 bases, leaving 12 bases between the germline ends. In nucleotides, the CDR3 is TGTGCCAGTAGGAATGGTGGGTATAGCAATCAGCCCCAGCATTTT. This encodes CASRNGGYSNQPQHF.

The V call is TRBV12-3 or TRBV12-4, the J call TRBJ2-1, with a weak D call TRBD1 (7 bases). The ends were cut back, 10 bases at V and 7 bases at J, with 14 bases in the middle. The CDR3 has 12 residues. The CDR3 DNA is TGTGCCACCAGGGGGGCCCCGAATGAGCAGTTCTTC. This sequence encodes CATRGAPNEQFF.

This chain connects TRBV28 to TRBJ2-7; 10 positions agree with TRBD1. The CDR3 runs to 15 residues. Germline CDR1 is MDHEN and CDR2 is SYDVKM. V lost 6 bases and J lost 6; bases outside the gene matches: 11. This CDR3 is CASSSPGTGEIEQYF. Written as DNA, the CDR3 is TGTGCCAGCAGCTCCCCCGGGACAGGGGAAATCGAGCAGTACTTC.

The CDR3: CASSRTTGWELFF. CDR3 nucleotides: TGTGCCAGCAGCCGTACCACGGGCTGGGAGCTGTTTTTT. V gene TRBV11-2 combines with J gene TRBJ2-2; D unresolved. CDR1 and CDR2 (germline): SGHAT, FQNNGV. The V end lost 5 bases, the J end lost 9 bases, and 13 bases lay between the germline ends. The CDR3 consists of 13 residues.